The T cell receptor (beta chain) under discussion was sequenced for a study of T cell repertoires in cytomegalovirus infection. TCRdb reprocessed the reads via MiXCR and lists one record per CDR3 protein. The profile shows roughly 760,000 distinct CDR3 sequences, less than 40% of them singletons. The V end was cut by 5 bases, the J end by 4 bases, with 14 bases between. Germline V gives CDR1 SGHVS, CDR2 FQNEAQ. This CDR3 spans 14 amino acids. The J gene is TRBJ2-5, the V gene TRBV7-8; D not certain. This TCR was recovered from a human donor in good health (CMV status not recorded). Some clones in this sample may be carry-over from other donors' samples. The source material was PBMCs. The CDR3 DNA sequence: TGTGCCAGCAGCACCCACTTTAGCCCAGAGACCCAGTACTTC. Translation gives CASSTHFSPETQYF.